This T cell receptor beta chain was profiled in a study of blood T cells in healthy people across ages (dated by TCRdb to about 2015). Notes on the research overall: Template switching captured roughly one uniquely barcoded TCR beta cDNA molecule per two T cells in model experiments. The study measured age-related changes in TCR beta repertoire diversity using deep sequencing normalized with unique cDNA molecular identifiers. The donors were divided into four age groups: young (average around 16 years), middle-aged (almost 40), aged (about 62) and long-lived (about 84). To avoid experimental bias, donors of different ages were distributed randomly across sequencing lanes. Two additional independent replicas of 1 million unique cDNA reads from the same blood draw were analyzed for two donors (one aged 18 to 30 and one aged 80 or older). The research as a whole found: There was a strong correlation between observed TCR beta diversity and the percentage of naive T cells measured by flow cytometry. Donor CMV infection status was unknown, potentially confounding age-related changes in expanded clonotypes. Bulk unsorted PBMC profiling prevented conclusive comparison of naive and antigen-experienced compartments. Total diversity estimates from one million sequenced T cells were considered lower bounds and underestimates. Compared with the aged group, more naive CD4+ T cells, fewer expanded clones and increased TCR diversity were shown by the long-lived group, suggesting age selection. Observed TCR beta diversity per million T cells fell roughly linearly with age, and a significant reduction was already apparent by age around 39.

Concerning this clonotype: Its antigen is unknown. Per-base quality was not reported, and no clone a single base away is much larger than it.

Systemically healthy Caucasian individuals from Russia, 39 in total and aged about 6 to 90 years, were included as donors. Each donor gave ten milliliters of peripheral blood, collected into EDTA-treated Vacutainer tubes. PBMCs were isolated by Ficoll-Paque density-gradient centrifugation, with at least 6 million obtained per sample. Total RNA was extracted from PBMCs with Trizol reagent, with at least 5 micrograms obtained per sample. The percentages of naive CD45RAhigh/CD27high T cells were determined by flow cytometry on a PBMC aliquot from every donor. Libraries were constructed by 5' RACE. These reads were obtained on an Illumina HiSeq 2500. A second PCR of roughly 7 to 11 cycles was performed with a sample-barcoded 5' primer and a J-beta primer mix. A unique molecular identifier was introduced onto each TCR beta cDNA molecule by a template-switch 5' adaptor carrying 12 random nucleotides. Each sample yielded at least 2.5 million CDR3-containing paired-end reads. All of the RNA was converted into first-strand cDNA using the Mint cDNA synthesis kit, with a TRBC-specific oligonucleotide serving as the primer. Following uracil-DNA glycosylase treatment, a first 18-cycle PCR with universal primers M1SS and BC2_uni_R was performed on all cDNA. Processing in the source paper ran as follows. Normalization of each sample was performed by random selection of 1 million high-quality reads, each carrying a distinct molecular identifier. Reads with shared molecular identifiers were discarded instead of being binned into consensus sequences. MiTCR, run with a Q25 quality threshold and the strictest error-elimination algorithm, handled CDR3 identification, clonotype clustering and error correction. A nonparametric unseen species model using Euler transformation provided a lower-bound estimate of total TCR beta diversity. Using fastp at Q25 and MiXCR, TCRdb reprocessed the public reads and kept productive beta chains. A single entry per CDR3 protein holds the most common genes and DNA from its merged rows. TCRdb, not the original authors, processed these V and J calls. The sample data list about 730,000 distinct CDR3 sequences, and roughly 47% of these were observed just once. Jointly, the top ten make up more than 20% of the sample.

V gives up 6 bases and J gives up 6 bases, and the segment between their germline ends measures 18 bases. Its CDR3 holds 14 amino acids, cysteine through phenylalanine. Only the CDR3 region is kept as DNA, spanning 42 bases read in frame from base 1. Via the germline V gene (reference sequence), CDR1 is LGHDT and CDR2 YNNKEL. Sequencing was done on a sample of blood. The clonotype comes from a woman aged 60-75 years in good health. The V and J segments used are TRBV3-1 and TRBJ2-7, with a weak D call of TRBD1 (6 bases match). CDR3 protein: CASSQLPGRGEQYF. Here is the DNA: TGTGCCAGCAGTCAACTACCGGGCAGGGGCGAGCAGTACTTC.